This T cell receptor (beta chain) was captured by sequencing in a study of T cell clonotyping in hematopoietic cell transplantation. As for time point: recipient sample about 28 days before transplant, after cytoreduction. After removal of 7 bases from V and 6 bases from J, the junction contained 6 bases not matched to a gene. There are 13 residues in the CDR3. Germline-derived CDR1 and CDR2 are SNHLY and FYNNEI. Produced via immunoSEQ multiplex PCR; TCRdb's table is partial and in-frame only. Of over 25,000 clones detected, roughly 80% appear once; the ten largest clones hold roughly 6.8%. The source material was peripheral blood mononuclear cells, sampled before stem cell transplant. The origin of this receptor is a woman in her twenties or thirties with chronic myeloid leukemia. Some clones in this sample may be carry-over from other donors' samples. The V and J genes are TRBV2 and TRBJ1-5, with 7 bases lining up with TRBD1. The CDR3 DNA follows: TGTGCCAGCAACCCAGGGGGGGGTCAGCCCCAGCATTTT. It translates to CASNPGGGQPQHF.